This passage covers 14 T cell receptor beta chains from one sample sequenced in a study of blood T cells in healthy people across ages. Through a sample-barcoded 5' primer and a J-beta primer mix, a second PCR was run for roughly 7 to 11 cycles. TCRdb analysed the 5' RACE reads with MiXCR anew, one entry per CDR3 protein. The table has fewer than 2 million distinct CDR3 sequences, 35% to 50% seen once. The specimen was blood. The receptors were gathered from a human donor in good health.

This clonotype was seen only a few times. In DNA, the CDR3 is TGTGCCAGCAGCTTAGTACAGGGATCCAACGTCCTGACTTTC. It encodes CASSLVQGSNVLTF. The chain links TRBV7-9 to TRBJ2-6; D perhaps matches TRBD1 (6 bases). Per germline, CDR1 SEHNR and CDR2 FQNEAQ (reference sequence). The CDR3 spans 14 residues. V dropped 1 base and J dropped 8 bases, with 9 bases sitting between them.

The V call is TRBV6-2 or TRBV6-3, the J call TRBJ2-7; 9 positions match TRBD1. Trimming took 4 bases from V and 5 from J; bases not matched to a gene: 12. This CDR3 is 16 amino acids long. Germline V lookup: CDR1 MNHEY, CDR2 SVGEGT. The CDR3 sequence: CASSFLTGQGLDEQYF. CDR3 bases: TGTGCCAGCAGTTTCCTGACGGGACAGGGTCTGGACGAGCAGTACTTC.

This clonotype has at least ten counts. V is TRBV12-3 or TRBV12-4 and J is TRBJ2-7, with 11 bases that match TRBD1. V trimming: 6 bases; J trimming: 4 bases; junction bases outside the gene matches: 5. The CDR3 has 14 residues. The CDR3 sequence: CASRRTGGEYEQYF. CDR3 bases: TGTGCCAGCAGGAGGACAGGGGGCGAGTACGAGCAGTACTTC.

The chain carries TRBV28 and TRBJ1-2; D is ambiguous. The CDR3 totals 12 residues. Trimming took 2 bases from V and 7 from J, leaving 8 bases between them. Per the germline V gene, CDR1 is MDHEN and CDR2 is SYDVKM. The CDR3 nucleotides are TGTGCCAGCAGTTTAATGGCCGGTGGCTACACCTTC. Its protein product is CASSLMAGGYTF.

V gene TRBV7-2 combines with J gene TRBJ2-7; the D gene could be TRBD1 or TRBD2 (5 bases each). The V gene lost 6 bases and the J gene lost 5 bases, with 20 bases spanning the gap. Looked up from germline, CDR1 is SGHTA and CDR2 is FQGNSA. This CDR3 has 15 residues. CDR3 nucleotide sequence: TGTGCCAGCAGTCCCGAAGCTTTTGGGGGACACGAGCAGTACTTC. Its translation is CASSPEAFGGHEQYF.

This clonotype came up once. V usage is TRBV6-5 and J usage is TRBJ1-2, with a weak D call TRBD1 (6 bases). This CDR3 spans 13 amino acids. Germline lookup yields CDR1 MNHEY and CDR2 SVGAGI. The ends were cut back, 6 bases at V and 7 bases at J, with 15 bases in the middle. This CDR3 is CASSDGGHVGYTF. As DNA, the CDR3 is TGTGCCAGCAGCGACGGGGGGCATGTTGGCTACACCTTC.

This clonotype was counted only a few times. The genes are TRBV12-3 or TRBV12-4 and TRBJ2-3, with D uncertain. V lost 3 bases and J lost 4, with 5 bases in between. This CDR3 region has 12 residues. CDR3 residues: CASSFYPDTQYF. CDR3 nucleotides: TGTGCCAGCAGTTTTTACCCAGATACGCAGTATTTT.

This clonotype is a singleton in its sample. The rearrangement links TRBV7-3 to TRBJ2-1; weak D call: TRBD1 (5 bases). The DNA end is more similar to TRBJ2-7, so the J call may be wrong. The CDR3 runs to 14 residues. Germline V lookup: CDR1 SGHTA, CDR2 FQGTGA. CDR3 sequence: CASSDSISYNEQYF. The DNA for the CDR3 is TGTGCCAGCAGCGACAGCATCTCCTACAATGAGCAGTACTTC.

This clonotype was seen only a few times. V usage is TRBV3-1 and J usage is TRBJ1-2; D is unclear. The V and J ends lost 4 bases and 1 base respectively, with 13 bases between them. Germline V gives CDR1 LGHDT, CDR2 YNNKEL (reference sequence). CDR3 length: 15 residues. The CDR3 DNA reads as TGTGCCAGCAGCCGGGCTAGACCAGTTAACTATGGCTACACCTTC. It is translated as CASSRARPVNYGYTF.

The J gene is TRBJ1-5, the V gene TRBV4-3; TRBD1 matches 7 bases. CDR3 length: 14 residues. V shed 4 bases, J shed 7 bases, and the junction held 7 bases outside the gene matches. The V gene's germline CDR1 is LGHNA and CDR2 YSLEER. The CDR3 here is CASSLETGAQPQHF. The CDR3, as DNA: TGCGCCAGCAGCCTAGAAACAGGGGCCCAGCCCCAGCATTTT.

The gene calls are TRBV7-2 and TRBJ2-1, with D possibly being TRBD2 (5 bases). The CDR3 extends over 14 amino acids. Germline V gives CDR1 SGHTA, CDR2 FQGNSA. V dropped 6 bases and J dropped 7 bases, with 16 bases sitting between them. The CDR3 sequence: CASRIRMGENEQFF. Here the CDR3 DNA reads TGTGCCAGCAGGATTCGAATGGGAGAGAATGAGCAGTTCTTC.

The chain combines TRBV4-2 with TRBJ2-1, with TRBD2 matching 12 bases. The CDR3 totals 16 residues. Germline CDR1 and CDR2: LGHNA and YNFKEQ. After removal of 5 bases from V and 7 bases from J, the junction contained 9 bases not matched to a gene. The CDR3 here is CASSYLAGGLENEQFF. The CDR3 bases are TGTGCCAGCAGCTATCTAGCGGGGGGGCTCGAAAATGAGCAGTTCTTC.

This chain links TRBV29-1 with TRBJ2-7, with D perhaps being TRBD1 or TRBD2 (5 bases each). The closer fit of TRBJ2-5 to the DNA end suggests the J call may be wrong. The CDR3 covers 16 residues. Germline V gives CDR1 SQVTM, CDR2 ANQGSEA. The CDR3 is CSVEDLGDDAWETQYF. In DNA, the CDR3 is TGCAGCGTTGAAGATCTTGGGGACGATGCTTGGGAGACCCAGTACTTC.

The chain carries TRBV7-2 and TRBJ1-2; D gene uncertain. V lost 5 bases, J lost 4 bases, and 17 bases lay in between. This CDR3 comprises 15 residues. Germline CDR1 SGHTA, CDR2 FQGNSA. The CDR3 bases are TGTGCCAGCAGCCCGGAGGTGGGAATAAGCTATGGCTACACCTTC. Protein product: CASSPEVGISYGYTF.